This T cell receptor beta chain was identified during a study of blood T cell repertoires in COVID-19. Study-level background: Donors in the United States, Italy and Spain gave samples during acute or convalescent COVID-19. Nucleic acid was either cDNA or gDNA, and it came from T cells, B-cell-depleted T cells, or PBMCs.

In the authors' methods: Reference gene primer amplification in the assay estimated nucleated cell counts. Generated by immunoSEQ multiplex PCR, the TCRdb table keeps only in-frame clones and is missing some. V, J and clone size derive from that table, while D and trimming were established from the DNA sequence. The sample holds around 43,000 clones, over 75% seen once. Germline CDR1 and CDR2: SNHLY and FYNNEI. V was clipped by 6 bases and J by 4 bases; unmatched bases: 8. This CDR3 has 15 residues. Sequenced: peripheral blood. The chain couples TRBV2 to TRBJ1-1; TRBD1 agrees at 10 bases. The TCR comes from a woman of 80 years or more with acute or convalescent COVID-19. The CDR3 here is CASRRDRGGFTEAFF. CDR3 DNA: TGTGCCAGCAGGAGGGACAGGGGAGGATTCACTGAAGCTTTCTTT.